This T cell receptor beta chain was documented in a study of molecular identifiers for immune sequencing clone quantification. The germline V gene has CDR1 LNHDA and CDR2 SQIVND (reference sequence). The CDR3 is made up of 13 amino acids. Trimming pared 6 bases from V and 6 bases from J, leaving 15 bases between. TCRdb re-called the PCR reads with MiXCR, one entry per CDR3 protein. The profile shows about 65,000 distinct CDR3 sequences, 15% to 20% of them singletons. The rearrangement joins TRBV19 to TRBJ2-7; D is possibly TRBD2 (6 bases). The sequence came from a human donor in good health. Some libraries in this study had Jurkat cell RNA spiked in. What was sequenced was naive CD8+ T cells from blood, with Jurkat cell RNA spiked in. Subset indicated: FACS-sorted CD8+CD4-CCR7+CD45RA+ naive T cells. CDR3 in DNA: TGTGCCAGTAGCTCATCGGGCGGGGCCGAGCAGTACTTC. Protein sequence: CASSSSGGAEQYF.